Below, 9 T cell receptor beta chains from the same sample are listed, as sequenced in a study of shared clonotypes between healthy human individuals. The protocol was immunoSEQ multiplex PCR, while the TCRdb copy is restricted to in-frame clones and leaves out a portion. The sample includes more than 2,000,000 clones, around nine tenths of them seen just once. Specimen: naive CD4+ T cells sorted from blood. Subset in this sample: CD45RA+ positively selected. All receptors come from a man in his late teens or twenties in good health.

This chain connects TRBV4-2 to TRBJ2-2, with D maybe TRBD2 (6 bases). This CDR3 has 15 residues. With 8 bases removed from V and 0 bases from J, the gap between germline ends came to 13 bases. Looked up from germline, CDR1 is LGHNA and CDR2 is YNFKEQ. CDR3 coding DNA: TGTGCCAGCCGGCGGGGACCCCCGAACACCGGGGAGCTGTTTTTT. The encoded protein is CASRRGPPNTGELFF.

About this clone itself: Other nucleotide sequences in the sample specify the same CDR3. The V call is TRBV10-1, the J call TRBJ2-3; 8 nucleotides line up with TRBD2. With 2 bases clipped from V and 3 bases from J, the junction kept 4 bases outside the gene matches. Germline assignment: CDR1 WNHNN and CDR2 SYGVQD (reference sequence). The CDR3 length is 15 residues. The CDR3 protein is CASSEISGGTDTQYF. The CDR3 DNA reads TGCGCCAGCAGTGAGATCTCGGGAGGGACAGATACGCAGTATTTT.

The CDR3 DNA sequence: TGTGCCAGCAGCCTAGAAGACAGGGCCTATAATTCACCCCTCCACTTT. It encodes CASSLEDRAYNSPLHF. The chain recombines TRBV27 with TRBJ1-6, with 7 bases identical to TRBD1. The CDR3 runs to 16 residues. CDR1 is MNHEY and CDR2 is SMNVEV in the germline V gene (reference sequence). The J segment lost 2 bases and the V segment lost 6 bases, leaving 7 bases of the junction unmatched.

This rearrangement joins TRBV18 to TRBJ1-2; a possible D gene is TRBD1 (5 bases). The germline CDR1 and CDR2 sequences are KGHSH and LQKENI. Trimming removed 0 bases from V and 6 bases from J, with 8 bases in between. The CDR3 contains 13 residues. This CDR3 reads CASSPPGANGYTF. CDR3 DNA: TGTGCCAGCTCACCACCCGGGGCCAATGGCTACACCTTC.

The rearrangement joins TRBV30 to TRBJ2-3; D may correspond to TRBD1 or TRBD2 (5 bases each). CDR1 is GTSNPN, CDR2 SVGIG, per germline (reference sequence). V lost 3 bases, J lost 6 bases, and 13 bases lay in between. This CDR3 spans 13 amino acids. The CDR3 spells CAWRHLWGDTQYF. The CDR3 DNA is TGTGCCTGGAGACACCTTTGGGGGGATACGCAGTATTTT. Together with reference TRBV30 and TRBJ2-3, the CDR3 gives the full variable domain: SQTIHQWPATLVQPVGSPLSLECTVEGTSNPNLYWYRQAAGRGLQLLFYSVGIGQISSEVPQNLSASRPQDRQFILSSKKLLLSDSGFYLCAWRHLWGDTQYFGPGTRLTVL.

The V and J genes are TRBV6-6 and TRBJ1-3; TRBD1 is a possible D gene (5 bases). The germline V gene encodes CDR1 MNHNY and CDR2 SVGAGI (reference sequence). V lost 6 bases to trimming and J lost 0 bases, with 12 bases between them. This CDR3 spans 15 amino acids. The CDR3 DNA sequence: TGTGCCAGCAGACCAGGGACGGACTCTGGAAACACCATATATTTT. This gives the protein CASRPGTDSGNTIYF.

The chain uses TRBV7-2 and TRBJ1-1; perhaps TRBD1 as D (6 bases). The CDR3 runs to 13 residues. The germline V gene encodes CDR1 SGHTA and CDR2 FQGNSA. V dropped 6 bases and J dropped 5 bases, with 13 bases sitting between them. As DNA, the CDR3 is TGTGCCAGCAGTCAAGGACAGTCAACTGAAGCTTTCTTT. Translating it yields CASSQGQSTEAFF.

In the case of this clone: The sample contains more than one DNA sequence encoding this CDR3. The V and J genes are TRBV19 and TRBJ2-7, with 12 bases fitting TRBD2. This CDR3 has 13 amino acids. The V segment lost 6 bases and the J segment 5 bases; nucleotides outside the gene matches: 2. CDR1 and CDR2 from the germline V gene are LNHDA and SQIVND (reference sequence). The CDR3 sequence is CASRRLAGDEQYF. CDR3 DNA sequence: TGTGCCAGTAGAAGACTAGCGGGGGACGAGCAGTACTTC.

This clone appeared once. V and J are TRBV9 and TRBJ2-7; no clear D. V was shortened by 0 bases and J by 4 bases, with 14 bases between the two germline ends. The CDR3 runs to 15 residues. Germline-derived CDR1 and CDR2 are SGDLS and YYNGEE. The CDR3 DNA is TGTGCCAGCAGCGTAGGGTGGGGATCACGGTACGAGCAGTACTTC. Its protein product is CASSVGWGSRYEQYF.